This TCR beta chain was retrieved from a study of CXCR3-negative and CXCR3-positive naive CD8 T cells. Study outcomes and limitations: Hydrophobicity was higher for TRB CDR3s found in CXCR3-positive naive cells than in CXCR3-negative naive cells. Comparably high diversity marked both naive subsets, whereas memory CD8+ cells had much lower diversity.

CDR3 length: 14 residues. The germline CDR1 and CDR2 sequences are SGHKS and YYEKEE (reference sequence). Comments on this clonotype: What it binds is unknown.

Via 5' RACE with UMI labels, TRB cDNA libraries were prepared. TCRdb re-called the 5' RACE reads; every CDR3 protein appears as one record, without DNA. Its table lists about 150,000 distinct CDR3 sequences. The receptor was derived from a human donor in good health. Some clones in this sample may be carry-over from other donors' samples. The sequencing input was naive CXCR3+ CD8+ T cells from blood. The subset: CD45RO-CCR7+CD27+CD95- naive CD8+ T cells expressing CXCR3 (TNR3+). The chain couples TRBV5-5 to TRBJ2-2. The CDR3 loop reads CASSSDMNTGELFF. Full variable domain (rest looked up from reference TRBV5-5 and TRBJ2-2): DAGVTQSPTHLIKTRGQQVTLRCSPISGHKSVSWYQQVLGQGPQFIFQYYEKEERGRGNFPDRFSARQFPNYSSELNVNALLLGDSALYLCASSSDMNTGELFFGEGSRLTVL.